This TCR beta chain was found in a study of control samples from healthy donors and cancer patients. The CDR3 loop spans 16 amino acids. The V gene lost 4 bases and the J gene lost 8 bases, with 22 bases spanning the gap. Germline CDR1 reads SGHRS; CDR2 reads YFSETQ. The method was immunoSEQ multiplex PCR; TCRdb's version includes in-frame clones alone and lacks a portion of them. The data hold 350,000 to 450,000 clones, with 75% to 95% observed a single time. The sequenced sample consisted of PBMCs. The receptor was isolated from a man in his forties with head and neck cancer. This chain uses TRBV5-1 with TRBJ1-5; maybe TRBD1 (6 bases). The DNA for the CDR3 is TGCGCCAGCAGCGCTACCTCTATGGGGGCCGGGGAGCCCCAGCATTTT. Its protein product is CASSATSMGAGEPQHF.